The sequence of this TCR beta chain was determined in a study of cytomegalovirus exposure and HLA in healthy donors. The PCR made use of 60 Vbeta and 13 Jbeta primers. This table comes from immunoSEQ multiplex PCR, and its TCRdb copy is limited to in-frame clones, with some not included. In the table there are about 150,000 clones, 82% of which are singletons. There are 13 residues in the CDR3. In germline, CDR1 is SEHNR, CDR2 FQNEAQ (reference sequence). After removal of 5 bases from V and 5 bases from J, the junction contained 5 bases not matched to a gene. The clonotype was recovered from a woman in her 50s in good health and CMV-seropositive. V and J are TRBV7-9 and TRBJ2-7; the match to TRBD1 covers 8 bases. The sequencing input was PBMCs. Written as DNA, the CDR3 is TGTGCCAGCAGCCCCCGGGACAGGAACGAGCAGTACTTC. Protein: CASSPRDRNEQYF.